The 27 T cell receptor beta chains given below trace back to one sample, sequenced in a study of T cell clones after liver transplantation. The table came from immunoSEQ multiplex PCR; TCRdb's copy has only in-frame clones and leaves some out. The table has tens of thousands of clones, approximately 87% seen once. The sample in question was CD4+ T cells from blood, obtained at the 22-month timepoint. These receptors all come from a human patient who received a liver transplant. Part of the T cells may come from the graft donor.

This clone has only one observation. The chain joins TRBV7-9 to TRBJ2-3; D tentatively reads TRBD1 or TRBD2 (7 bases each). CDR3 length: 15 residues. V gave up 5 bases and J gave up 4 bases, with 16 bases separating them. Germline CDR1 and CDR2: SEHNR and FQNEAQ (reference sequence). CDR3 residues: CASSAGDRSSDTQYF. The CDR3 bases are TGTGCCAGCAGCGCGGGGGACAGATCATCAGATACGCAGTATTTT. Full variable domain (outside the CDR3, taken from reference TRBV7-9 and TRBJ2-3): DTGVSQNPRHKITKRGQNVTFRCDPISEHNRLYWYRQTLGQGPEFLTYFQNEAQLEKSRLLSDRFSAERPKGSFSTLEIQRTEQGDSAMYLCASSAGDRSSDTQYFGPGTRLTVL.

V and J are TRBV9 and TRBJ2-1; 11 nucleotides line up with TRBD2. The length of the CDR3 is 16 residues. Trimming removed 0 bases from V and 4 bases from J; junction bases left unmatched: 3. Germline values: CDR1 SGDLS, CDR2 YYNGEE. CDR3 in DNA: TGTGCCAGCAGCGTAGGTCTAGCGGGGGGTTACAATGAGCAGTTCTTC. Translated: CASSVGLAGGYNEQFF.

V gene TRBV4-3 combines with J gene TRBJ1-1; D unclear. The CDR3 runs 15 residues. The germline V and J ends were trimmed by 3 bases and 1 base, with 12 bases remaining between them. From germline, CDR1 is LGHNA and CDR2 YSLEER. CDR3 sequence (DNA): TGCGCCAGCAGCCAGAAAATCAACCAGAACACTGAAGCTTTCTTT. Translated: CASSQKINQNTEAFF.

The chain joins TRBV5-1 to TRBJ1-5; no firm D call. Trimming removed 1 base at V and 6 bases at J, with 14 bases between. This CDR3 comprises 15 residues. Germline CDR1 is SGHRS and CDR2 is YFSETQ. CDR3 residues: CASSLIPGFGQPQHF. The CDR3 nucleotides are TGCGCCAGCAGCTTGATTCCCGGGTTCGGTCAGCCCCAGCATTTT.

This chain uses TRBV7-9 with TRBJ2-3; the D is unclear. From germline, CDR1 is SEHNR and CDR2 FQNEAQ (reference sequence). The CDR3 contains 15 residues. V was cut by 5 bases and J by 4 bases, with 16 bases left in between. In DNA, the CDR3 is TGTGCCAGCAGCGTCGTTAGTAGCAGATCAGATACGCAGTATTTT. Protein: CASSVVSSRSDTQYF.

A note on this clone: Distinct nucleotide sequences in the sample also encode this CDR3. The chain employs TRBV18 and TRBJ2-3; D gene uncertain. CDR3 length: 11 amino acids. Germline CDR1 reads KGHSH; CDR2 reads LQKENI. V was cut by 6 bases and J by 4 bases, with 5 bases left in between. The CDR3 DNA follows: TGTGCCAGCTCGGGGTCAGATACGCAGTATTTT. Translating it yields CASSGSDTQYF.

The chain is built from TRBV7-2 and TRBJ1-2; TRBD1 aligns across 7 bases. V dropped 2 bases and J dropped 8; count of bases not matched to a gene: 5. CDR3 length: 13 amino acids. Germline CDR1 reads SGHTA; CDR2 reads FQGNSA. CDR3 in amino acids: CASSLTGESGYTF. Here the CDR3 DNA reads TGTGCCAGCAGCTTAACAGGGGAAAGCGGCTACACCTTC.

The CDR3 region is CASSMGRGGYNEQFF. CDR3 DNA sequence: TGTGCCAGCAGCATGGGCAGGGGGGGCTACAATGAGCAGTTCTTC. The chain has TRBV5-4 and TRBJ2-1, with D perhaps TRBD1 or TRBD2 (7 bases each). From germline, CDR1 is SGHNT and CDR2 YYREEE (reference sequence). This CDR3 is 15 amino acids long. V dropped 4 bases and J dropped 3 bases, with 14 bases sitting between them.

The rearrangement joins TRBV19 to TRBJ1-1; D call uncertain. CDR3 length: 13 amino acids. Germline V gene data show CDR1 as LNHDA and CDR2 as SQIVND (reference sequence). V lost 3 bases and J lost 5, with 10 bases in between. The CDR3 sequence is CASSISSRTEAFF. CDR3 DNA sequence: TGTGCCAGTAGTATCAGCTCGCGGACTGAAGCTTTCTTT.

J is TRBJ1-5 and V is TRBV11-2; perhaps TRBD1 as D (5 bases). Trimming pared 3 bases from V and 4 bases from J, leaving 7 bases between. This CDR3 comprises 13 residues. Germline V lookup: CDR1 SGHAT, CDR2 FQNNGV. The CDR3 DNA follows: TGTGCCAGCAGCTTCGGGGGAAATCAGCCCCAGCATTTT. Its translation is CASSFGGNQPQHF.

The chain employs TRBV6-5 and TRBJ1-5, with D perhaps matching TRBD1 (5 bases). The V gene lost 2 bases and the J gene lost 5 bases, with 10 bases spanning the gap. The germline gives CDR1 MNHEY, CDR2 SVGAGI. The CDR3 extends over 14 amino acids. CDR3 sequence reads: CASSYRLGDQPQHF. The CDR3 region has the DNA TGTGCCAGCAGTTACCGCCTGGGGGATCAGCCCCAGCATTTT.

J is TRBJ2-7 and V is TRBV7-6, with a tentative D call TRBD2 (5 bases). V lost 1 base and J lost 3, with 13 bases in between. The CDR3 runs to 15 residues. In germline, CDR1 is SGHVS, CDR2 FNYEAQ. The CDR3 loop reads CASSLVSYEGYEQYF. CDR3 sequence (DNA): TGTGCCAGCAGCTTAGTAAGTTATGAGGGCTACGAGCAGTACTTC.

CDR3 in amino acids: CASSKLIKSSYNEQFF. The CDR3, as DNA: TGTGCCAGCAGCAAACTGATAAAGAGCTCCTACAATGAGCAGTTCTTC. The chain has TRBV7-9 and TRBJ2-1; D is ambiguous. Germline V gene lookup returns CDR1 SEHNR and CDR2 FQNEAQ (reference sequence). The CDR3 has 16 amino acids. V was trimmed by 5 bases and J by 0 bases, leaving 14 bases between them.

V usage is TRBV11-2 and J usage is TRBJ2-4, with a weak D call TRBD1 (6 bases). CDR3 size: 15 residues. Germline assignment: CDR1 SGHAT and CDR2 FQNNGV. V lost 5 bases to trimming and J lost 0 bases, with 11 bases between them. The CDR3 region has the DNA TGTGCCAGCAGCCGACAGGCTGGAGCCAAAAACATTCAGTACTTC. This gives the protein CASSRQAGAKNIQYF.

The rearrangement links TRBV7-2 to TRBJ2-6; D not resolved. V was pared by 0 bases and J by 0 bases, with 6 bases between. The CDR3 totals 16 residues. Germline CDR1 is SGHTA and CDR2 is FQGNSA. CDR3: CASSLARSSGANVLTF. CDR3 sequence (DNA): TGTGCCAGCAGCTTAGCTCGGAGCTCTGGGGCCAACGTCCTGACTTTC.

This clone has only a few counts. The chain employs TRBV19 and TRBJ2-1; the match to TRBD2 covers 11 bases. Germline assignment: CDR1 LNHDA and CDR2 SQIVND (reference sequence). The CDR3 covers 19 residues. Trimming cost V 6 bases and J 2 bases; bases outside gene matches: 15. As DNA, the CDR3 is TGTGCCAGTAGGACTAGCGGGACGTCCCAGGGATCCACCTACAATGAGCAGTTCTTC. It is translated as CASRTSGTSQGSTYNEQFF.

V usage is TRBV5-5 and J usage is TRBJ2-1; TRBD1 aligns across 9 bases. The CDR3 is 15 residues long. CDR1 and CDR2 (germline): SGHKS, YYEKEE (reference sequence). Germline trimming cut 4 bases from V and 5 bases from J; bases unmatched to any gene: 7. CDR3 sequence: CASSRTGGINNEQFF. CDR3 in DNA: TGTGCCAGCAGCCGTACAGGGGGCATCAACAATGAGCAGTTCTTC.

This clone occurred once. The rearrangement joins TRBV9 to TRBJ2-1, with D tentatively TRBD2 (6 bases). This CDR3 comprises 16 residues. Trimming left V 0 bases short and J 0 bases short, with 10 bases between. Germline CDR1 SGDLS, CDR2 YYNGEE. CDR3 nucleotide sequence: TGTGCCAGCAGCGTAGCTCAGGGAGGCTCCTACAATGAGCAGTTCTTC. Translating gives CASSVAQGGSYNEQFF.

This chain connects TRBV19 to TRBJ1-2, with 7 positions matching TRBD1. The CDR3 covers 14 residues. The germline V gene encodes CDR1 LNHDA and CDR2 SQIVND (reference sequence). V lost 3 bases, J lost 7 bases, and 8 bases stayed unmatched. For the CDR3, the DNA is TGTGCCAGTAGTATTGGGGAGGGGGCGCTTGGCTACACCTTC. Translating gives CASSIGEGALGYTF.

The V call is TRBV19, the J call TRBJ2-1; D call uncertain. The CDR3 consists of 14 residues. Germline CDR1 reads LNHDA; CDR2 reads SQIVND (reference sequence). V was clipped by 3 bases and J by 4 bases, with 10 bases between them. The DNA for the CDR3 is TGTGCCAGTAGTATCTCCACTCTATACAATGAGCAGTTCTTC. Translated, it gives CASSISTLYNEQFF.

The V call is TRBV7-3, the J call TRBJ1-1, with TRBD1 identical over 10 bases. Looked up from germline, CDR1 is SGHTA and CDR2 is FQGTGA. Losses at the gene ends were 1 base for V and 5 bases for J; bases not matched to a gene: 1. The CDR3 consists of 14 residues. In nucleotides, the CDR3 is TGTGCCAGCAGCTTAATGGGACAGGGGACTGAAGCTTTCTTT. This codes for CASSLMGQGTEAFF.

This rearrangement joins TRBV5-1 to TRBJ2-2; D is possibly TRBD2 (6 bases). V lost 6 bases and J lost 3, with 15 bases in between. This CDR3 is 15 amino acids long. Germline values: CDR1 SGHRS, CDR2 YFSETQ. The CDR3 reads CASTWTGVDTGELFF. CDR3 coding DNA: TGCGCCAGCACCTGGACGGGGGTGGACACCGGGGAGCTGTTTTTT.

The count of this clone is one. This CDR3 is also generated by other DNA sequences in the sample. V is TRBV6-6 and J is TRBJ2-7, with D maybe TRBD2 (5 bases). CDR1 is MNHNY and CDR2 is SVGAGI in the germline V gene (reference sequence). This CDR3 contains 14 residues. The V end was cut by 0 bases, the J end by 7 bases, with 13 bases between. As DNA, the CDR3 is TGTGCCAGCAGTTACTCGAAACGGACTCAGGAGCAGTACTTC. Amino acids: CASSYSKRTQEQYF.

This chain connects TRBV15 to TRBJ1-3, with a tentative D call TRBD1 (5 bases). With 1 base removed from V and 5 bases from J, the gap between germline ends came to 9 bases. Germline V gene data show CDR1 as LNHNV and CDR2 as YYDKDF (reference sequence). The CDR3 covers 14 residues. The CDR3: CATSRGGDRNTIYF. Written as DNA, the CDR3 is TGTGCCACCAGCAGAGGGGGGGATAGAAACACCATATATTTT.

The chain recombines TRBV7-2 with TRBJ1-5; the D is unclear. The germline V gene encodes CDR1 SGHTA and CDR2 FQGNSA. The V gene lost 2 bases and the J gene lost 3 bases, with 8 bases spanning the gap. This CDR3 has 14 residues. The CDR3 coding sequence is TGTGCCAGCAGCTTATTGGGCCACAATCAGCCCCAGCATTTT. This encodes CASSLLGHNQPQHF.

This clone was detected only a few times. The CDR3 coding sequence is TGTGCCAGCTCACCAAGCGGGGGTACATCCTACGAGCAGTACTTC. It is translated as CASSPSGGTSYEQYF. This chain uses TRBV18 with TRBJ2-7, with TRBD2 identical over 8 bases. J was trimmed by 1 base and V by 2 bases; bases with no gene match: 4. CDR3 length: 15 residues. Germline lookup yields CDR1 KGHSH and CDR2 LQKENI.

The chain combines TRBV6-6 with TRBJ1-2; D is uncertain. V was trimmed by 0 bases and J by 6 bases, leaving 8 bases between them. The germline V gene encodes CDR1 MNHNY and CDR2 SVGAGI (reference sequence). This CDR3 is built from 13 residues. The DNA for the CDR3 is TGTGCCAGCAGTTACTCGACCCGGGATGGCTACACCTTC. It translates to CASSYSTRDGYTF.